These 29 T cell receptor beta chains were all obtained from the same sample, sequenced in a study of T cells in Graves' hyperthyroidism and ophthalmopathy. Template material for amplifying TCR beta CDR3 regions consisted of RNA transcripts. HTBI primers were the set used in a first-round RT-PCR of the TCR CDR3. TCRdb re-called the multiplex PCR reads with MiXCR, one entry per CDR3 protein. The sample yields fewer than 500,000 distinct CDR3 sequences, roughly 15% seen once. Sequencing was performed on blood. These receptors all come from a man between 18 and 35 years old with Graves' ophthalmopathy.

CDR3 region: CASSLDTYSPLHF. In nucleotides, the CDR3 is TGTGCCAGCAGCTTAGACACCTATTCACCCCTCCACTTT. The chain is built from TRBV7-9 and TRBJ1-6; D gene unclear. The germline CDR1 and CDR2 sequences are SEHNR and FQNEAQ (reference sequence). V was clipped by 1 base and J by 8 bases, with 6 bases between them. The CDR3 runs to 13 residues.

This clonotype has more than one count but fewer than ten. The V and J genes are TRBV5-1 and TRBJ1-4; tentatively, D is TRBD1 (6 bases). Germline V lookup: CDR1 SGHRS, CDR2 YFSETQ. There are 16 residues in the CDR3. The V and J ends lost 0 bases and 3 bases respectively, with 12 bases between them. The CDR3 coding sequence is TGCGCCAGCAGCTTGGACACAGGGTTAGCTAATGAAAAACTGTTTTTT. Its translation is CASSLDTGLANEKLFF.

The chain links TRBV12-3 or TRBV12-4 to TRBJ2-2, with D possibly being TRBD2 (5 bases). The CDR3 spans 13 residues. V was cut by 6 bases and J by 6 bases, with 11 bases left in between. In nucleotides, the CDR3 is TGTGCCAGCAGGAGGGATGGTCCCGGGGAGCTGTTTTTT. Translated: CASRRDGPGELFF.

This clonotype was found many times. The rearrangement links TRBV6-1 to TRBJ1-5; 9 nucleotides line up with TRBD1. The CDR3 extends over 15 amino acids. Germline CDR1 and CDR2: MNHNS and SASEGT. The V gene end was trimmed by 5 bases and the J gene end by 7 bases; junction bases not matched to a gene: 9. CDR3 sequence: CASSSPGQGRQPQHF. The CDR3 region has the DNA TGTGCCAGCAGTTCCCCGGGACAGGGCAGACAGCCCCAGCATTTT.

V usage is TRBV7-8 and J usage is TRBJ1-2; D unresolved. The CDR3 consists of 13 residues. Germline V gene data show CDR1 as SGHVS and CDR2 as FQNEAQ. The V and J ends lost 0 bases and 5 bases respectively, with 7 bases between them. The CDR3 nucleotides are TGTGCCAGCAGCTTAGCTCCGGAGTATGGCTACACCTTC. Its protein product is CASSLAPEYGYTF.

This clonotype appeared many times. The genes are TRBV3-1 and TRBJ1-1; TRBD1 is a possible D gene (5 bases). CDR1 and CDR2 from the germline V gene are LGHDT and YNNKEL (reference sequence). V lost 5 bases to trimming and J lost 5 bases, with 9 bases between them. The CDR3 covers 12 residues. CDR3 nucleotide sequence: TGTGCCAGCAGCGGGGGATGGACTGAAGCTTTCTTT. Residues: CASSGGWTEAFF.

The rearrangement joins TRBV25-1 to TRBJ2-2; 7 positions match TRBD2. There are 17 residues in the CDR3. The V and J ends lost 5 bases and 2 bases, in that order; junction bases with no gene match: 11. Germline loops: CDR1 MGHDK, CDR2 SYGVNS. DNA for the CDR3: TGTGCCAGCAGTTTGATGACTAGCTCGACTAACACCGGGGAGCTGTTTTTT. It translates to CASSLMTSSTNTGELFF. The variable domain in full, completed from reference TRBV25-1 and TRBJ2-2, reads EADIYQTPRYLVIGTGKKITLECSQTMGHDKMYWYQQDPGMELHLIHYSYGVNSTEKGDLSSESTVSRIRTEHFPLTLESARPSHTSQYLCASSLMTSSTNTGELFFGEGSRLTVL.

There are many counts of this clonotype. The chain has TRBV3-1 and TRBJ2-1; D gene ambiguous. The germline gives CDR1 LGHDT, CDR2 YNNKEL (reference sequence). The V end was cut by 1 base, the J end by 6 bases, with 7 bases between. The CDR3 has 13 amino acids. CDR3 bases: TGTGCCAGCAGCCAAGGGACCCTCAATGAGCAGTTCTTC. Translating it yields CASSQGTLNEQFF.

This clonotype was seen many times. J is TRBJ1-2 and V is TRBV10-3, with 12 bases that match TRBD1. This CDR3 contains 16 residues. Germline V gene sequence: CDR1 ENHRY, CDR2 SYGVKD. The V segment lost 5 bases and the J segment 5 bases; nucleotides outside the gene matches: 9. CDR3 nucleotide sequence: TGTGCCATCAGTTCCGGGACAGGGGGCGCCGGGTATGGCTACACCTTC. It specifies CAISSGTGGAGYGYTF.

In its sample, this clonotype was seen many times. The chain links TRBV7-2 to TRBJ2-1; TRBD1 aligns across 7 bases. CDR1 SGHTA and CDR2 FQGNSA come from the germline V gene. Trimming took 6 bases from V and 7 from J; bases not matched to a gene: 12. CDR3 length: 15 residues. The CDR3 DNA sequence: TGTGCCAGCAGTTCACTACCCCAGGGGGATAATGAGCAGTTCTTC. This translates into CASSSLPQGDNEQFF.

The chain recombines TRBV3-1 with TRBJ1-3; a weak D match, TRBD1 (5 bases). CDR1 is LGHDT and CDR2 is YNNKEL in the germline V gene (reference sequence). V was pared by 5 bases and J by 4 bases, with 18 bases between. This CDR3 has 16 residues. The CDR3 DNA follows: TGTGCCAGCAGCTCCGGGACTCCTCGGGACGGAAACACCATATATTTT. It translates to CASSSGTPRDGNTIYF.

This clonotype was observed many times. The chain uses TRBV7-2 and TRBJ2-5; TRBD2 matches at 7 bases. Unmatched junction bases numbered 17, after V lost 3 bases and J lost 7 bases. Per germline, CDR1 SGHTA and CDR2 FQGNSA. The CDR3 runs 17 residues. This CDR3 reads CASSFRGGGSTTGTQYF. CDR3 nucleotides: TGTGCCAGCAGCTTCCGAGGCGGGGGTTCTACAACGGGGACCCAGTACTTC.

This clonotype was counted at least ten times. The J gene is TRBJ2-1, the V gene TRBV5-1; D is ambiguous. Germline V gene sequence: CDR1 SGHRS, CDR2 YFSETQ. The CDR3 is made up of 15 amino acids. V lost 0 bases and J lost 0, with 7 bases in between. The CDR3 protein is CASSLGLFSYNEQFF. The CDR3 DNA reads TGCGCCAGCAGCTTGGGCTTGTTCTCCTACAATGAGCAGTTCTTC.

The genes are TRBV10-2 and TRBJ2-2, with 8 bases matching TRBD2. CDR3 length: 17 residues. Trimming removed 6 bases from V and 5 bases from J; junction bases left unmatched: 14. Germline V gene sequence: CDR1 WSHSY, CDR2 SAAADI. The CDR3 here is CASRLSTSALTTGELFF. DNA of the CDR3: TGCGCCAGCAGACTCTCGACTAGCGCTTTAACGACCGGGGAGCTGTTTTTT.

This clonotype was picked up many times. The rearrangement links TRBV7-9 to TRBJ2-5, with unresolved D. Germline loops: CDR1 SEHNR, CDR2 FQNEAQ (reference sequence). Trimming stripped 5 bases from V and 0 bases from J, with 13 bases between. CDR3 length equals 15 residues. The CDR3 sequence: CASSIPPTDQETQYF. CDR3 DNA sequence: TGTGCCAGCAGCATCCCCCCGACGGACCAAGAGACCCAGTACTTC.

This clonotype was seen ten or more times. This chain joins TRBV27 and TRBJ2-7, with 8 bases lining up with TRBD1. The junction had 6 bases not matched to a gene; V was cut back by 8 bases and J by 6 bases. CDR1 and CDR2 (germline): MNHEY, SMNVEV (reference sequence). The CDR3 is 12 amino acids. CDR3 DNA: TGTGCCAGCGGGGCAGGGGGCGGCGAGCAGTACTTC. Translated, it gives CASGAGGGEQYF.

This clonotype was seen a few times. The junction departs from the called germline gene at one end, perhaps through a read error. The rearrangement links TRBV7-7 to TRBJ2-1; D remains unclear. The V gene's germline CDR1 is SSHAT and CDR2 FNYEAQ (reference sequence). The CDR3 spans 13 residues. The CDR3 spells CASSFSHMDEQFF. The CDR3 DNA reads TGTGCTAGCAGCTTTTCCCACATGGATGAGCAGTTCTTC.

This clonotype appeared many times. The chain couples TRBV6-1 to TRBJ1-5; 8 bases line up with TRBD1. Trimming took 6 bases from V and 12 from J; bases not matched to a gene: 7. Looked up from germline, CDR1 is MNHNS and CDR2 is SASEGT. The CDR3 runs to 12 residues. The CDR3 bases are TGTGCCAGCAGGCAAGCGACAGGGGTCCAGCATTTT. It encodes CASRQATGVQHF.

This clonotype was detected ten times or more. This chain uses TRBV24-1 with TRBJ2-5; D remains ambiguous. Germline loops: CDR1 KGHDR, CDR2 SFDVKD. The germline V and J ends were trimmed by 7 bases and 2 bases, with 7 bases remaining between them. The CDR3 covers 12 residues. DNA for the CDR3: TGTGCCACCAGCAGAAATCAAGAGACCCAGTACTTC. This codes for CATSRNQETQYF.

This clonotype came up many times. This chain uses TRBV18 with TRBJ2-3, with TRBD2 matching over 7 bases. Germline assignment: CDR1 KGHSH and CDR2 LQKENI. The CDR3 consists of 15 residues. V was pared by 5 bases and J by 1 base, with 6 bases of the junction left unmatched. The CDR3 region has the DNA TGTGCCAGCTCAACGACTAGCACCCGCACAGATACGCAGTATTTT. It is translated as CASSTTSTRTDTQYF.

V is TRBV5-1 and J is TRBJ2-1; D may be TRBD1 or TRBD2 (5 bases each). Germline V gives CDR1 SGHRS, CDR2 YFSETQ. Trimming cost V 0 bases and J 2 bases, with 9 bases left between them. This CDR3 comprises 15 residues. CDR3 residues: CASSLGGAAYNEQFF. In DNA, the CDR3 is TGCGCCAGCAGCTTGGGAGGGGCAGCCTACAATGAGCAGTTCTTC.

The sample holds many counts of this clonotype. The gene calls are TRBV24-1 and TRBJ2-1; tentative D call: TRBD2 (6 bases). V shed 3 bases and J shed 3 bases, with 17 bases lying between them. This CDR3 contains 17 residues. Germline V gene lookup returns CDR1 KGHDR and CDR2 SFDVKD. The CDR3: CATSDRHLRGNYNEQFF. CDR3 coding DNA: TGTGCCACCAGTGATCGCCACTTGCGGGGCAACTACAATGAGCAGTTCTTC.

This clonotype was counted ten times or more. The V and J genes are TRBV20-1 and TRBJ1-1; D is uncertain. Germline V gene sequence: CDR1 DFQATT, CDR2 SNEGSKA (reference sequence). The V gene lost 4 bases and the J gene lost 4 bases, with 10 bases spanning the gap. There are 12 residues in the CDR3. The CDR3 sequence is CSAKGGPTEAFF. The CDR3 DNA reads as TGCAGTGCTAAGGGTGGGCCCACTGAAGCTTTCTTT.

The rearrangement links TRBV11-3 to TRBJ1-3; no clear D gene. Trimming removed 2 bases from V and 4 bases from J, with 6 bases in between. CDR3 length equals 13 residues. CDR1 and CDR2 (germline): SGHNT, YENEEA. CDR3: CASSLSVGNTIYF. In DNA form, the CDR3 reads TGTGCCAGCAGCTTATCAGTCGGAAACACCATATATTTT.

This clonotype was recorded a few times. The CDR3 DNA reads as TGTGCCAGTAGTATAACTAGCGGGGGGGCCGATGAGCAGTTCTTC. Translation: CASSITSGGADEQFF. The chain carries TRBV19 and TRBJ2-1, with TRBD2 matching 13 bases. J lost 8 bases, V lost 2 bases, and 3 bases had no gene match. CDR3 size: 15 residues. CDR1 and CDR2 (germline): LNHDA, SQIVND (reference sequence). Drawing the rest from reference TRBV19 and TRBJ2-1, the complete variable domain is DGGITQSPKYLFRKEGQNVTLSCEQNLNHDAMYWYRQDPGQGLRLIYYSQIVNDFQKGDIAEGYSVSREKKESFPLTVTSAQKNPTAFYLCASSITSGGADEQFFGPGTRLTVL.

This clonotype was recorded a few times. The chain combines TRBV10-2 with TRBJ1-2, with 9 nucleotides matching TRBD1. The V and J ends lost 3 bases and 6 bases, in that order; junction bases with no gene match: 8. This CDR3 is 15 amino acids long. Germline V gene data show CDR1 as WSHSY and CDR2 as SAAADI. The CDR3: CASSEPGTGTHGYTF. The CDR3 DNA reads TGCGCCAGCAGTGAACCCGGGACAGGGACGCATGGCTACACCTTC.

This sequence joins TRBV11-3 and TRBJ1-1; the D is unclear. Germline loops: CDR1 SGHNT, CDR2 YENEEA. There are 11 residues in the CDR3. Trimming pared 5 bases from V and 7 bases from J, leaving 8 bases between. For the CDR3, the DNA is TGTGCCAGCAGCCTTTTCGGTGAAGCTTTCTTT. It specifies CASSLFGEAFF.

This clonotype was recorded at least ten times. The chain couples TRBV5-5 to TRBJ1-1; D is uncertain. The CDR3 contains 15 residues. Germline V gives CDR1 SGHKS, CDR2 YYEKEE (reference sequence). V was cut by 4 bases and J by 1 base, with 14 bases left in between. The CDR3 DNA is TGTGCCAGCAGCCCCTACTTCGGAACGAACACTGAAGCTTTCTTT. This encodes CASSPYFGTNTEAFF.

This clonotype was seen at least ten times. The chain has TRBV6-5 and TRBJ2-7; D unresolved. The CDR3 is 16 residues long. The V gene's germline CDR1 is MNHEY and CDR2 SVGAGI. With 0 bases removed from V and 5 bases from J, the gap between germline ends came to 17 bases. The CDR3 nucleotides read TGTGCCAGCAGTTACTCGTCGGCCACTCCGCCCCACGAGCAGTACTTC. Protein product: CASSYSSATPPHEQYF.